The 21 T cell receptor beta chains given below trace back to one sample, sequenced in a study of control samples from healthy donors and cancer patients. TCRdb's table, derived via immunoSEQ multiplex PCR, lists solely in-frame clones and lacks some. Of 120,000 or so clones listed, approximately 84% were seen once; the top ten hold around 1.7%. The sequenced sample consisted of blood. The receptors here all came from a man aged 18-30 years in good health.

This chain links TRBV5-1 with TRBJ1-1; the D gene is possibly TRBD1 (6 bases). CDR1 SGHRS and CDR2 YFSETQ come from the germline V gene. V dropped 4 bases and J dropped 2 bases, with 15 bases sitting between them. The CDR3 has 15 residues. This chain's CDR3 is CASSPDGQPNTEAFF. CDR3 DNA sequence: TGCGCCAGCAGCCCGGACGGACAGCCTAACACTGAAGCTTTCTTT.

The chain combines TRBV5-1 with TRBJ2-3, with D hard to call. In germline, CDR1 is SGHRS, CDR2 YFSETQ. Trimming removed 1 base from V and 5 bases from J, with 2 bases in between. The CDR3 totals 11 residues. CDR3 sequence reads: CASSLIDTQYF. The CDR3 DNA reads as TGCGCCAGCAGCTTGATAGATACGCAGTATTTT.

This chain joins TRBV27 and TRBJ2-1, with D tentatively TRBD1 (6 bases). The CDR3 has 15 amino acids. Germline assignment: CDR1 MNHEY and CDR2 SMNVEV (reference sequence). Trimming shortened V by 6 bases and J by 6 bases, and 18 bases separated the two germline ends. The CDR3 DNA is TGTGCCAGCAGCCCTACAGGGAATTACCCCAATGAGCAGTTCTTC. Amino acid sequence: CASSPTGNYPNEQFF.

The chain has TRBV12-3 or TRBV12-4 and TRBJ1-2, with a possible D match to TRBD1 (6 bases). CDR3 size: 12 residues. The V end lost 5 bases, the J end lost 5 bases, and 9 bases lay between the germline ends. The CDR3 bases are TGTGCCAGCAGTCCCGGACAGTATGGCTACACCTTC. It is translated as CASSPGQYGYTF.

The chain combines TRBV6-5 with TRBJ2-1; TRBD1 is a possible D gene (5 bases). The CDR3 totals 12 residues. Germline V gene data show CDR1 as MNHEY and CDR2 as SVGAGI. The V end was cut by 2 bases, the J end by 9 bases, with 8 bases between. The CDR3 is CASSYLRGEQFF. The CDR3 region has the DNA TGTGCCAGCAGTTACCTTAGGGGTGAGCAGTTCTTC.

The chain employs TRBV5-3 and TRBJ2-5, with 8 bases fitting TRBD2. TRBV5-3 is an open reading frame whose function is uncertain. This CDR3 has 14 amino acids. V trimming: 3 bases; J trimming: 5 bases; junction bases outside the gene matches: 6. CDR3 DNA: TGTGCCAGAAGCTGGGGGCGGGAGGAGGAGACCCAGTACTTC. It translates to CARSWGREEETQYF.

This sequence joins TRBV5-1 and TRBJ2-7, with D maybe TRBD1 (5 bases). The CDR3 extends over 14 amino acids. Germline lookup yields CDR1 SGHRS and CDR2 YFSETQ. Trimming left V 1 base short and J 5 bases short, with 13 bases between. The CDR3 nucleotides read TGCGCCAGCAGCTTGTCGCCCAGGGTGGACGAGCAGTACTTC. Translated, it gives CASSLSPRVDEQYF.

The rearrangement joins TRBV3-1 (or the pseudogene TRBV3-2) to TRBJ2-7; perhaps TRBD2 as D (5 bases). Trimming took 3 bases from V and 7 from J, leaving 13 bases between them. The length of the CDR3 is 13 residues. Looked up from germline, CDR1 is LGHDT and CDR2 is YNNKEL (reference sequence). CDR3 coding DNA: TGTGCCAGCAGCCAGAACTCCGGCGGGGAGCAGTACTTC. Amino acid sequence: CASSQNSGGEQYF.

The gene calls are TRBV28 and TRBJ1-4; 8 positions agree with TRBD1. V dropped 6 bases and J dropped 3; count of bases not matched to a gene: 9. The CDR3 length is 16 residues. Germline-derived CDR1 and CDR2 are MDHEN and SYDVKM. The CDR3 region has the DNA TGTGCCAGCAGCGCACCTGGACAGGGTGCTAATGAAAAACTGTTTTTT. Protein product: CASSAPGQGANEKLFF.

This clone was observed a single time. The CDR3 region is CASSEPNTEAFF. The CDR3 DNA follows: TGTGCCAGCAGCGAGCCGAACACTGAAGCTTTCTTT. This chain joins TRBV6-2 or TRBV6-3 and TRBJ1-1; D unresolved. CDR1 is MNHEY and CDR2 is SVGEGT in the germline V gene. The CDR3 length is 12 residues. Trimming pared 6 bases from V and 1 base from J, leaving 6 bases between.

The rearrangement uses TRBV25-1 and TRBJ2-7; 10 nucleotides match TRBD2. The germline V gene has CDR1 MGHDK and CDR2 SYGVNS. This CDR3 comprises 16 residues. The V gene end was trimmed by 3 bases and the J gene end by 2 bases; junction bases not matched to a gene: 7. The CDR3 region has the DNA TGTGCCAGCAGTGATTCTACTAGCGGGGTAGCCTACGAGCAGTACTTC. Translation: CASSDSTSGVAYEQYF.

The chain is built from TRBV5-1 and TRBJ2-3; D unclear. Trimming removed 1 base at V and 0 bases at J, with 6 bases between. The CDR3 length is 14 residues. Per germline, CDR1 SGHRS and CDR2 YFSETQ. The CDR3 DNA reads as TGCGCCAGCAGCTTGACACTTAGCACAGATACGCAGTATTTT. This codes for CASSLTLSTDTQYF.

The rearrangement links TRBV30 to TRBJ1-2; D gene unclear. The germline V gene has CDR1 GTSNPN and CDR2 SVGIG (reference sequence). This CDR3 is 15 amino acids long. Trimming left V 2 bases short and J 5 bases short, with 18 bases between. As DNA, the CDR3 is TGTGCCTGGAGTTTCCCAACCCTATCCCTATATGGCTACACCTTC. Its translation is CAWSFPTLSLYGYTF.

The rearrangement uses TRBV19 and TRBJ1-2; D not certain. V lost 3 bases and J 4 bases, leaving 12 bases between the germline ends. The CDR3 loop spans 14 amino acids. The germline V gene has CDR1 LNHDA and CDR2 SQIVND (reference sequence). The CDR3 coding sequence is TGTGCCAGTAGTATGTTTGGGCAGATCTATGGCTACACCTTC. Protein product: CASSMFGQIYGYTF.

The chain couples TRBV28 to TRBJ2-7; 9 bases line up with TRBD1. Germline lookup yields CDR1 MDHEN and CDR2 SYDVKM. Trimming cost V 5 bases and J 4 bases; bases outside gene matches: 9. This CDR3 is built from 15 residues. CDR3 in amino acids: CASSNPGQGVYEQYF. The CDR3 coding sequence is TGTGCCAGCAGTAACCCGGGACAGGGAGTATACGAGCAGTACTTC.

This chain joins TRBV28 and TRBJ1-6; the D gene is possibly TRBD1 (5 bases). There are 18 residues in the CDR3. Germline CDR1 reads MDHEN; CDR2 reads SYDVKM. V was cut by 2 bases and J by 7 bases, with 21 bases left in between. DNA of the CDR3: TGTGCCAGCAGTTTAAGGGGTTTGGGGGAGTTGAGGAATTCACCCCTCCACTTT. This sequence encodes CASSLRGLGELRNSPLHF.

The rearrangement links TRBV30 to TRBJ2-3; D remains ambiguous. Germline assignment: CDR1 GTSNPN and CDR2 SVGIG (reference sequence). V dropped 3 bases and J dropped 5 bases, with 3 bases sitting between them. The CDR3 sequence is 10 residues long. CDR3 sequence (DNA): TGTGCCTGGAGGAGAGATACGCAGTATTTT. Protein: CAWRRDTQYF. The full variable domain, completed using reference TRBV30 and TRBJ2-3, is SQTIHQWPATLVQPVGSPLSLECTVEGTSNPNLYWYRQAAGRGLQLLFYSVGIGQISSEVPQNLSASRPQDRQFILSSKKLLLSDSGFYLCAWRRDTQYFGPGTRLTVL.

The chain uses TRBV9 and TRBJ2-1; 9 bases map to TRBD2. The V gene end was trimmed by 0 bases and the J gene end by 4 bases; junction bases not matched to a gene: 5. The CDR3 totals 16 residues. Germline V gene lookup returns CDR1 SGDLS and CDR2 YYNGEE. The CDR3 sequence is CASSVDPSGEYNEQFF. The CDR3 coding sequence is TGTGCCAGCAGCGTAGACCCTAGCGGGGAGTACAATGAGCAGTTCTTC.

The V and J genes are TRBV9 and TRBJ2-7; the D gene is possibly TRBD2 (6 bases). V was clipped by 4 bases and J by 3 bases, with 14 bases between them. This CDR3 is 14 amino acids long. The germline gives CDR1 SGDLS, CDR2 YYNGEE. The CDR3 DNA sequence: TGTGCCAGCAGCCCAGTACGGGGGTTCTACGAGCAGTACTTC. Translating it yields CASSPVRGFYEQYF.

CDR3 DNA sequence: TGTGCCAGCAGCTTGGGGGGACTAGCGGGCACAGATACGCAGTATTTT. Protein: CASSLGGLAGTDTQYF. The chain recombines TRBV5-4 with TRBJ2-3; TRBD2 matches 11 bases. Per the germline V gene, CDR1 is SGHNT and CDR2 is YYREEE (reference sequence). The trim removed 0 bases at V and 1 base at J, leaving 1 base unmatched. The CDR3 is 16 amino acids.

The count of this clone is one. The CDR3: CAAPREGASTEAFF. In DNA, the CDR3 is TGTGCCGCCCCAAGGGAGGGGGCGAGCACTGAAGCTTTCTTT. The chain uses TRBV2 and TRBJ1-1; 7 bases match TRBD1. V lost 11 bases to trimming and J lost 4 bases; unmatched junction nucleotides: 13. CDR1 is SNHLY, CDR2 FYNNEI, per germline. The CDR3 loop spans 14 amino acids.